This T cell receptor (beta chain) emerged from a study of OX40 agonist ivuxolimab in advanced cancers. The wider study: Those enrolled were less than 85% male, with a mean age of 60 years and ages from roughly 20 to 85. Therapy given before enrollment (anti-PD-1, anti-PD-L1 or anti-CTLA-4) was allowed, and around 41% had some.

Germline loops: CDR1 SGHNT, CDR2 YYREEE (reference sequence). The V and J ends lost 2 bases and 0 bases, in that order; junction bases with no gene match: 1. The CDR3 is 15 amino acids. Assay used: immunoSEQ multiplex PCR; TCRdb lists only in-frame clones, some missing. Of about 77,000 clones listed, roughly 87% were seen once; the top ten hold 5.5% to 8%. Study-level results: In the expanded peripheral T cells, antigen specificity was never determined. People who partly responded at 0.1-3.0 mg/kg had some of the least clonal expansion seen.

Points on this clone: Antigen unknown.

The clonotype comes from an adult with an advanced solid tumor such as melanoma, head and neck, liver or kidney cancer. This sequence joins TRBV5-4 and TRBJ2-5; 10 bases align to TRBD2. The sequencing used CD4+ or CD8+ T cells sorted from blood, collected in a trial of the OX40 agonist ivuxolimab. The CDR3 spells CASSLLAGYQETQYF. DNA of the CDR3: TGTGCCAGCAGCTTACTAGCGGGGTACCAAGAGACCCAGTACTTC. Based on the CDR3 plus reference TRBV5-4 and TRBJ2-5, the full variable domain is ETGVTQSPTHLIKTRGQQVTLRCSSQSGHNTVSWYQQALGQGPQFIFQYYREEENGRGNFPPRFSGLQFPNYSSELNVNALELDDSALYLCASSLLAGYQETQYFGPGTRLLVL.